The 8 T cell receptor beta chains given below trace back to one sample, sequenced in a study of T cell responses to AZD1222 COVID-19 vaccine. Profiled with immunoSEQ multiplex PCR; TCRdb holds only in-frame clones, not every one. The sample yields over 100,000 clones, 75% to 90% seen once. This specimen consisted of peripheral blood, obtained on day 0 of AZD1222 vaccination. Source of these receptors: an adult in good health.

This chain connects TRBV9 to TRBJ1-1, with D unresolved. This CDR3 spans 17 amino acids. CDR1 and CDR2 from the germline V gene are SGDLS and YYNGEE. Between the trimmed V and J ends, which lost 4 bases and 1 base, there was a span of 20 bases. The CDR3 sequence: CASSTLGQSVPNTEAFF. The CDR3 nucleotides are TGTGCCAGCAGCACACTGGGCCAATCAGTGCCGAACACTGAAGCTTTCTTT.

The DNA for the CDR3 is TGTGCCAGCAGCCAAGAGTCCGGGGCCACTGAAGCTTTCTTT. It yields the protein CASSQESGATEAFF. The chain couples TRBV3-1 (or the pseudogene TRBV3-2) to TRBJ1-1, with D maybe TRBD1 (5 bases). The V gene lost 0 bases and the J gene lost 4 bases, with 9 bases spanning the gap. This CDR3 contains 14 residues. Germline CDR1 LGHDT, CDR2 YNNKEL (reference sequence).

The CDR3 sequence is CASSFRGSSPLHF. The CDR3 nucleotides read TGTGCCAGCAGTTTCAGGGGGTCTTCACCCCTCCACTTT. The rearrangement links TRBV27 to TRBJ1-6; 7 bases are shared with TRBD1. Per germline, CDR1 MNHEY and CDR2 SMNVEV (reference sequence). The CDR3 is 13 amino acids. The trim removed 3 bases at V and 9 bases at J, leaving 2 bases unmatched.

This clone appeared once. V gene TRBV28 combines with J gene TRBJ2-7, with 13 bases lining up with TRBD2. Trimming took 5 bases from V and 2 from J; bases not matched to a gene: 9. CDR1 and CDR2 from the germline V gene are MDHEN and SYDVKM. CDR3 size: 17 residues. In DNA form, the CDR3 reads TGTGCCAGCAGTCAACTCCGGACTAGCGGGAGACCCTACGAGCAGTACTTC. Its protein product is CASSQLRTSGRPYEQYF.

V and J are TRBV5-1 and TRBJ2-7; maybe TRBD1 (5 bases). The V end lost 3 bases, the J end lost 2 bases, and 12 bases lay between the germline ends. CDR1 and CDR2 (germline): SGHRS, YFSETQ. This CDR3 has 14 residues. The CDR3 reads CASSSSGRAYEQYF. CDR3 sequence (DNA): TGCGCCAGCAGCTCTTCGGGCAGGGCCTACGAGCAGTACTTC.

The V call is TRBV12-3 or TRBV12-4, the J call TRBJ2-7, with TRBD1 matching 8 bases. Unmatched junction bases numbered 8, after V lost 8 bases and J lost 5 bases. This CDR3 is 13 amino acids long. The CDR3 bases are TGTGCCAGCGGAAGGACAGGGTTCCACGAGCAGTACTTC. It translates to CASGRTGFHEQYF.

V and J are TRBV11-2 and TRBJ2-2; perhaps D is TRBD1 or TRBD2 (5 bases each). Between the trimmed V and J ends, which lost 6 bases and 0 bases, there was a span of 11 bases. CDR1 SGHAT and CDR2 FQNNGV come from the germline V gene. This CDR3 spans 15 amino acids. The CDR3 region has the DNA TGTGCCAGCAGGCCCGGGACCTCGAACACCGGGGAGCTGTTTTTT. It encodes CASRPGTSNTGELFF. Using reference TRBV11-2 and TRBJ2-2 for the parts outside the CDR3, the full variable domain is EAGVAQSPRYKIIEKRQSVAFWCNPISGHATLYWYQQILGQGPKLLIQFQNNGVVDDSQLPKDRFSAERLKGVDSTLKIQPAKLEDSAVYLCASRPGTSNTGELFFGEGSRLTVL.

This clone was counted once. V and J are TRBV19 and TRBJ1-1; perhaps TRBD1 as D (5 bases). Germline V gene lookup returns CDR1 LNHDA and CDR2 SQIVND (reference sequence). The CDR3 length is 17 residues. The ends were cut back, 3 bases at V and 5 bases at J, with 22 bases in the middle. The DNA for the CDR3 is TGTGCCAGTAGTATTTCGGGGGGTCATACCGTCAAAACTGAAGCTTTCTTT. Translated, it gives CASSISGGHTVKTEAFF.